The sequence of this TCR beta chain was determined in a study of blood T cell repertoires in COVID-19. The ends lost 9 bases at V and 3 bases at J; junction bases unmatched: 7. The CDR3 has 14 amino acids. CDR1 is LNHDA and CDR2 is SQIVND in the germline V gene (reference sequence). Sequencing was performed with immunoSEQ multiplex PCR; in TCRdb, only in-frame clones are kept and a portion is missing. The data hold 150,000 or so clones, with approximately 74% observed a single time. The TCR sequence derives from an elderly woman with acute or convalescent COVID-19. The V call is TRBV19, the J call TRBJ2-5, with 10 bases identical to TRBD1. Sequencing used peripheral blood. The CDR3 bases are TGTGCCAGCGCGCCCGGACAGGGGGAAGAGACCCAGTACTTC. Translation gives CASAPGQGEETQYF.